Included here is one T cell receptor beta chain sequence, with context. This specimen comes from a study of CD8 T cells in Susac syndrome. Across the study: Intravenous immunoglobulin alone or corticosteroids were being given to patients with Susac syndrome at blood draw, unless they were therapy-naive.

RNA amounts of about 0.45 to 1 ug underwent reverse transcription with random hexamers. TCRdb ran MiXCR on the immunoSEQ multiplex PCR reads and lists one entry per CDR3 protein. The data hold tens of thousands of distinct CDR3 sequences, with 85% to 95% observed a single time. J gave up 5 bases and V 2 bases, and 5 bases lay outside the gene matches. In germline, CDR1 is SEHNR, CDR2 FQNEAQ (reference sequence). This CDR3 is built from 15 residues. Sequencing of TCR beta, carried out with a high-throughput approach, was applied to CD8+ and CD4+ T cells from the blood. The sample was CD8+ T cells from PBMCs. This chain links TRBV7-9 with TRBJ2-1; 8 bases are shared with TRBD2. This TCR derives from a human donor with Susac syndrome. CDR3 sequence (DNA): TGTGCCAGCAGCTTACCGGGACTAGTTCACAATGAGCAGTTCTTC. Translating gives CASSLPGLVHNEQFF. Full variable domain (outside the CDR3, taken from reference TRBV7-9 and TRBJ2-1): DTGVSQNPRHKITKRGQNVTFRCDPISEHNRLYWYRQTLGQGPEFLTYFQNEAQLEKSRLLSDRFSAERPKGSFSTLEIQRTEQGDSAMYLCASSLPGLVHNEQFFGPGTRLTVL.